This TCR beta chain stems from a study of technical replicates of blood from several donors. The CDR3 loop spans 13 amino acids. Per germline, CDR1 SGHTA and CDR2 FQGNSA. Profiled with immunoSEQ multiplex PCR; TCRdb holds only in-frame clones, not every one. The sample holds about 73,000 clones, roughly 93% seen once. On this clone itself: A junction boundary mismatches the germline segment, possibly from a read error.

Sequenced material: T cells isolated from PBMCs. This receptor was obtained from a human donor in good health. V gene TRBV7-2 combines with J gene TRBJ1-2; 11 bases are shared with TRBD1. The CDR3: CASSSWDRGGSAF. CDR3 DNA sequence: TGTGCCAGCAGCTCCTGGGACAGGGGGGGCTCAGCCTTC. Filled out from reference TRBV7-2 and TRBJ1-2, the complete variable domain reads GAGVSQSPSNKVTEKGKDVELRCDPISGHTALYWYRQSLGQGLEFLIYFQGNSAPDKSGLPSDRFSAERTGGSVSTLTIQRTQQEDSAVYLCASSSWDRGGSAFGSGTRLTVV.